Following are 13 T cell receptor delta chains from one sample sequenced in a study of gammadelta T cells in human blood. TCRdb re-called the RT-PCR reads through CATT. The sample has some 470 delta-chain clones, about a sixth seen once. Specimen: non-Vgamma9Vdelta2 gamma-delta T cells from adult blood. All receptors come from a human donor.

Details on this clone: For this DNA, TCRdb reports the protein of a much larger clone, which diverges at residue 7, most likely from a read error; the protein presented here is translated directly from the DNA. The chain joins TRDV1 to TRDJ1; D might be TRDD3 (5 bases). The CDR3 contains 16 residues. V was trimmed by 2 bases and J by 0 bases, leaving 13 bases between them. Germline loops: CDR1 TSWWSYY, CDR2 QGS. The CDR3 bases are TGTGCTCTTGGGGAAACATGGGGCTGGTACACCGATAAACTCATCTTT. Protein: CALGETWGWYTDKLIF.

This clone was seen a few times. A far larger clone is off by one base, so a read error is likely. The chain links TRDV1 to TRDJ1, with 13 bases lining up with TRDD3. After removal of 0 bases from V and 0 bases from J, the junction contained 31 bases not matched to a gene. CDR3 length: 27 amino acids. The germline V gene has CDR1 TSWWSYY and CDR2 QGS. CDR3 sequence: CALGELVWGGPVGNWGIRLPYTDKLIF. CDR3 DNA: TGTGCTCTTGGGGAACTAGTGTGGGGAGGTCCTGTGGGAAACTGGGGGATACGCCTTCCGTACACCGATAAACTCATCTTT.

This clone appeared a few times. V and J are TRAV23/DV6 and TRDJ2, with 13 bases that match TRDD3. CDR3 length: 22 amino acids. The germline CDR1 and CDR2 sequences are NTAFDY and IRPDVSE (reference sequence). Here the CDR3 DNA reads TGTGCTGTACACTCCTTCTCAAGTTACTGGGGGATACGCCTTCCGTACACCGATAAACTCTTCTTT. As protein: CAVHSFSSYWGIRLPYTDKLFF.

As to this clone: Just one base apart from a much larger clone, this may be a read error. Other DNA sequences in this specimen translate into the identical CDR3. The rearrangement links TRDV1 to TRDJ1; 9 bases are a match to TRDD2. The V gene's germline CDR1 is TSWWSYY and CDR2 QGS. The CDR3 extends over 22 amino acids. The CDR3 sequence: CALGAVPFLPGGQPTHTDKLIF. CDR3 DNA: TGTGCTCTTGGGGCCGTACCCTTCCTACCTGGGGGTCAACCTACCCACACTGATAAACTCATCTTT.

Worth noting for this clone: TCRdb assigns this DNA the protein of a much larger clone, which departs from its translation at residue 16; this likely reflects a read error, and the protein shown comes from translating the DNA. V usage is TRDV1 and J usage is TRDJ1; 11 bases align to TRDD3. The CDR3 is 20 residues long. CDR1 and CDR2 from the germline V gene are TSWWSYY and QGS. With 2 bases clipped from V and 6 bases from J, the junction kept 20 bases outside the gene matches. CDR3 DNA sequence: TGTGCTCTTGGGGAAACTGCCTTCCTCTGGGGGATACATCAAACCAATAAACTCATCTTT. Amino acids: CALGETAFLWGIHQTNKLIF.

About this clone: The protein in TCRdb stems from a much larger clone and differs at residue 12 from this DNA's translation, likely a read error; here the protein is translated from the DNA. The assigned J gene is TRDJ1, but the V gene is uncalled; TRDD3 was called by the table and not checked on the DNA. This CDR3 comprises 21 residues. CDR3 nucleotide sequence: TGCGCTACAGGCTGGGTTCCATCTCACACCCGCCATATCTCGTACACCGATAAACTCATCTTT. It specifies CATGWVPSHTRHISYTDKLIF.

This clone is large by share. A read error is the likely source, as a far larger clone sits one nucleotide away. This specimen includes other DNA sequences encoding the same CDR3. The rearrangement uses TRDV1 and TRDJ1; D remains ambiguous. The CDR3 contains 16 residues. Germline CDR1 is TSWWSYY and CDR2 is QGS. In DNA form, the CDR3 reads TGTGCTCTTGGGGAAACACGGGGCTGGTACACAGATAAACTCATCTTT. It encodes CALGETRGWYTDKLIF.

A note on this clone: A read error likely explains this, since a far larger clone differs by one base. This chain links TRDV1 with TRDJ2; D is perhaps TRDD2 (9 bases). The J gene comes from matching the DNA to germline here; TCRdb lacks it. Trimming took off 0 bases at V and 0 bases at J, with 35 bases between the two ends. The CDR3 has 25 residues. Germline V gives CDR1 TSWWSYY, CDR2 QGS. The CDR3 DNA reads as TGTGCTCTTGGGGAACTATGGTCCCCCTTCCTACGACTACTGGGGGCCCCAGCTTTGACAGCACAACTCTTCTTT. Translation gives CALGELWSPFLRLLGAPALTAQLFF.

Comments on this clone: This probably arose from a read error, given a far larger clone one base away. The chain has TRDV1 and TRDJ2; 11 positions agree with TRDD3. TCRdb carries no J gene annotation; the J gene was assigned here by matching the DNA with germline. This CDR3 has 22 residues. In germline, CDR1 is TSWWSYY, CDR2 QGS. The J segment lost 7 bases and the V segment lost 3 bases, leaving 25 bases of the junction unmatched. For the CDR3, the DNA is TGTGCTCTTGGGGATCCTTGGCGAAAGTTCGTACTGGGGGATATCGTCATAGCACAACTCTTCTTT. It is translated as CALGDPWRKFVLGDIVIAQLFF.

The V gene is listed as TRDV1; no J gene was called; the D call of TRDD3 is as the table states it, not checked on the DNA. The CDR3 spans 24 residues. The germline V gene has CDR1 TSWWSYY and CDR2 QGS. In nucleotides, the CDR3 is TGTGCTCTTTGGGACGAACTTATTAGGCCTTCCTACTGGGGGATACGAGACTTTACCGATAAACTCATATTT. As protein: CALWDELIRPSYWGIRDFTDKLIF.

On this clone: This DNA's translation differs at residue 3 from TCRdb's protein, which comes from a much larger clone; a read error is likely, and the protein shown is translated from the DNA. This chain joins TRDV1 and TRDJ1; 13 bases match TRDD3. This CDR3 is 27 amino acids long. In germline, CDR1 is TSWWSYY, CDR2 QGS. This chain's CDR3 is CAHGELVWGGPMGNWGIRLPYTDKLIF. CDR3 in DNA: TGTGCTCATGGGGAACTAGTGTGGGGAGGTCCTATGGGAAACTGGGGGATACGCCTTCCGTACACCGATAAACTCATCTTT.

Concerning this clone itself: Since a far larger clone is one base different, this is likely a read error. The chain uses TRDV1 and TRDJ1; 7 nucleotides line up with TRDD3. The J gene was not available in TCRdb and was assigned here by matching the DNA to germline segments. CDR3 length: 25 residues. Per germline, CDR1 TSWWSYY and CDR2 QGS. V dropped 4 bases and J dropped 1; count of bases not matched to a gene: 36. CDR3 region: CALGGPGSASSYIMRDTRPTDKLIF. In DNA form, the CDR3 reads TGTGCTCTTGGGGGGCCGGGGTCCGCATCCTCGTATATAATGCGGGATACCCGACCCACCGATAAACTCATCTTT.

This clone was counted between two and nine times. A far larger clone differs by one base, so this is likely a read error. Different DNA sequences within this sample yield the same CDR3. J is TRDJ1 and V is TRDV1; 8 bases map to TRDD3. The V gene end was trimmed by 5 bases and the J gene end by 3 bases; junction bases not matched to a gene: 26. The CDR3 is made up of 21 amino acids. The germline CDR1 and CDR2 sequences are TSWWSYY and QGS. This CDR3 is CALGHILGTGGYEKGPDKLIF. In DNA form, the CDR3 reads TGTGCTCTTGGGCATATTCTCGGTACTGGGGGGTACGAGAAGGGACCCGATAAACTCATCTTT.